The TCR beta chain described here comes from a study of blood T cell repertoires in COVID-19. Overall study context: Material from acute and convalescent COVID-19 was sourced from the United States, Italy and Spain. Sources were T cells, B-cell-depleted T cells, or PBMCs; the material itself was cDNA or gDNA.

In the original processing: The assay estimated nucleated cells by amplifying reference gene primers. Only in-frame clones appear in the TCRdb table, and some are missing; sequencing was by immunoSEQ multiplex PCR. V and J calls and clone size are copied from that table; D and trimming were computed from the DNA. The data contain 100,000 to 150,000 clones, roughly 90% of them singletons. Germline CDR1 and CDR2: SEHNR and FQNEAQ (reference sequence). After removal of 7 bases from V and 4 bases from J, the junction contained 3 bases not matched to a gene. The length of the CDR3 is 13 residues. This receptor was taken from a man in his 70s with active COVID-19. The rearrangement joins TRBV7-9 to TRBJ2-5; 10 bases fit TRBD1. Specimen: peripheral blood. CDR3 bases: TGTGCCAGCATCCGGACAGGGGGAGAGACCCAGTACTTC. Its protein product is CASIRTGGETQYF.